These T cell receptor beta chains were read from a single sample in a study of regulatory T cells in long-lasting Graves disease. TCRdb reanalysed the multiplex PCR reads using MiXCR and keeps one entry per CDR3 protein. The repertoire consists of approximately 300,000 distinct CDR3 sequences, with 18% occurring once and the leading ten covering less than 40%. Here the sequenced sample was peripheral blood mononuclear cells (PBMCs), taken at new diagnosis, from a patient treated with antithyroid drugs. The source is a female donor with Graves disease. Each CDR3 is given with its conserved first and last residue. A D gene is named only where the DNA matches it firmly. Size tells how often a clone was seen (once, few, many) or the class of an expanded clone, and some rows leave it out.

v_gene	j_gene	d_gene	abundance	CDR3aa	CDR3nt
TRBV10-3	TRBJ2-3	-	many	CAIYLSSADTQYF	TGTGCCATCTACCTTTCTAGCGCAGATACGCAGTATTTT
TRBV11-2	TRBJ2-3	-	-	CASSSLTRTGTDTQYF	TGTGCCAGCAGCTCCCTGACTCGGACCGGCACAGATACGCAGTATTTT
TRBV11-2	TRBJ2-3	TRBD2	many	CASSPRTSREADTQYF	TGTGCCAGCAGCCCCCGGACTAGCCGGGAGGCAGATACGCAGTATTTT
TRBV19	TRBJ1-2	-	many	CASQDRVNYGYTF	TGTGCCAGCCAGGACAGAGTTAACTATGGCTACACCTTC
TRBV7-2	TRBJ1-1	-	many	CASSFQVNTEAFF	TGTGCCAGCAGCTTTCAGGTGAACACTGAAGCTTTCTTT
TRBV11-2	TRBJ1-1	-	-	CASSLRAGLNTEAFF	TGTGCCAGCAGCTTAAGGGCAGGCCTGAACACTGAAGCTTTCTTT
TRBV15	TRBJ2-5	-	few	CATKDLARDRRSQETQYF	TGTGCCACGAAGGACCTTGCCCGTGACAGGCGGTCCCAAGAGACCCAGTACTTC
TRBV18	TRBJ2-3	-	many	CASSPGEEESTDTQYF	TGTGCCAGCTCACCAGGAGAGGAAGAAAGCACAGATACGCAGTATTTT
TRBV12-3/TRBV12-4	TRBJ2-7	TRBD2	many	CASRPLGTSGRDTYEQYF	TGTGCCAGCAGACCACTTGGGACTAGCGGGAGGGACACCTACGAGCAGTACTTC
TRBV27	TRBJ2-1	-	many	CASSPHNREGEQFF	TGTGCCAGCAGTCCACATAACAGGGAGGGTGAGCAGTTCTTC
TRBV20-1	TRBJ2-1	TRBD2	-	CSASSREWSYNEQFF	TGCAGTGCTAGTTCGCGGGAGTGGTCCTACAATGAGCAGTTCTTC
TRBV6-1	TRBJ2-2	-	many	CASRARQVYTGELFF	TGTGCCAGCAGGGCCCGACAGGTGTACACCGGGGAGCTGTTTTTT
TRBV19	TRBJ1-6	TRBD1	-	CASSTFRDRDNSPLHF	TGTGCCAGTAGCACCTTCCGGGACAGGGATAATTCACCCCTCCACTTT
TRBV18	TRBJ1-1	-	-	CASSQTSTESEAFF	TGTGCCAGCTCGCAAACAAGCACAGAAAGTGAAGCTTTCTTT
TRBV4-1	TRBJ2-5	-	-	CASSQVGSPATQYF	TGCGCCAGCAGCCAAGTGGGCAGTCCGGCAACCCAGTACTTC
TRBV7-9	TRBJ2-7	-	-	CASSLAIIPGHHYEQYF	TGTGCCAGCAGCTTAGCAATAATTCCGGGACACCACTACGAGCAGTACTTC
TRBV28	TRBJ2-7	-	many	CASSLRGAYEQYF	TGTGCCAGCAGTTTACGAGGTGCCTACGAGCAGTACTTC
TRBV11-2	TRBJ2-1	TRBD2	many	CASSFGTTSGSLNEQFF	TGTGCCAGCAGCTTTGGAACAACTAGCGGGAGTTTGAATGAGCAGTTCTTC
TRBV12-3/TRBV12-4	TRBJ1-5	-	many	CASTWAAQYQPQHF	TGTGCCAGCACTTGGGCGGCCCAGTATCAGCCCCAGCATTTT
TRBV5-1	TRBJ2-4	-	many	CAGGGRAKNIQYF	TGCGCCGGAGGTGGTAGGGCCAAAAACATTCAGTACTTC
TRBV30	TRBJ1-2	TRBD1	many	CASDRGNYGYTF	TGTGCCTCCGACAGGGGTAACTATGGCTACACCTTC
TRBV6-1	TRBJ2-3	-	few	CASRREGSTDTQYF	TGTGCCTCCCGCCGGGAAGGTAGCACAGATACGCAGTATTTT
TRBV10-1	TRBJ2-4	-	few	CASSESGGNIQYF	TGCGCCAGCAGTGAGTCCGGGGGAAACATTCAGTACTTC
TRBV20-1	TRBJ2-1	-	many	CSAPVGLANEQFF	TGCAGTGCCCCCGTCGGGCTAGCGAATGAGCAGTTCTTC
TRBV7-9	TRBJ2-7	TRBD2	-	CASRPSGGVYEQYF	TGTGCCAGCAGACCGTCGGGGGGGGTGTACGAGCAGTACTTC
TRBV24-1	TRBJ2-2	-	many	CATGTGELFF	TGTGCCACCGGCACCGGGGAGCTGTTTTTT
TRBV12-3/TRBV12-4	TRBJ1-2	TRBD1	-	CASSHLVGQGMNYGYTF	TGTGCCAGCAGTCACTTGGTGGGACAGGGAATGAACTATGGCTACACCTTC
TRBV28	TRBJ2-3	-	many	CASSLGSATDTQYF	TGTGCCAGCAGCCTAGGCAGTGCCACAGATACGCAGTATTTT
TRBV20-1	TRBJ2-7	TRBD2	many	CSAYPSGSSYEQYF	TGCAGTGCTTACCCTAGCGGGAGCTCCTACGAGCAGTACTTC
TRBV5-1	TRBJ2-1	TRBD2	few	CASSLGLAGSSEQFF	TGCGCCAGCAGCCTGGGACTAGCGGGATCTTCTGAGCAGTTCTTC
TRBV27	TRBJ2-5	-	-	CASSHGKTQYF	TGTGCCAGCAGCCATGGAAAGACCCAGTACTTC
TRBV24-1	TRBJ2-5	-	many	CATSDWEETQETQYF	TGTGCCACCAGTGATTGGGAAGAGACTCAAGAGACCCAGTACTTC
TRBV28	TRBJ1-2	TRBD1	few	CASSSFSGTGDYGYTF	TGTGCCAGCAGTTCCTTCTCCGGGACAGGTGACTATGGCTACACCTTC
TRBV15	TRBJ2-7	-	many	CATSREAFSYEQYF	TGTGCCACCAGCAGAGAAGCGTTCTCCTACGAGCAGTACTTC
TRBV5-4	TRBJ1-1	-	-	CASSSETARTEAFF	TGTGCCAGCAGCTCGGAGACAGCGCGCACTGAAGCTTTCTTT
TRBV12-3/TRBV12-4	TRBJ2-7	TRBD1	many	CASSLGQDEQYF	TGTGCCAGCAGTTTGGGACAGGACGAGCAGTACTTC
TRBV10-2	TRBJ2-1	-	few	CATTSSAYNEQFF	TGCGCCACGACTAGTTCTGCCTACAATGAGCAGTTCTTC
TRBV3-1	TRBJ1-3	-	many	CASSQEARNTIYF	TGTGCCAGCAGCCAAGAGGCCCGAAACACCATATATTTT
TRBV2	TRBJ1-6	TRBD1	many	CASSELGPGQINSPLHF	TGTGCCAGCAGTGAATTAGGCCCGGGACAGATCAATTCACCCCTCCACTTT
TRBV6-2/TRBV6-3	TRBJ2-2	-	few	CASSYGPPGELFF	TGTGCCAGCAGTTACGGGCCTCCGGGGGAGCTGTTTTTT
TRBV6-1	TRBJ2-7	-	-	CASNKENRAEQYF	TGTGCCAGCAACAAAGAGAACAGGGCCGAGCAGTACTTC
TRBV20-1	TRBJ2-7	-	few	CSAGRQGTYEQYF	TGCAGTGCCGGAAGGCAGGGGACGTACGAGCAGTACTTC
TRBV12-3/TRBV12-4	TRBJ2-5	-	many	CASSLKRRETQYF	TGTGCCAGCAGTTTGAAGCGGAGAGAGACCCAGTACTTC